Listed here is a single TCR beta chain. The CDR3 has 15 amino acids. The V and J ends lost 7 bases and 0 bases, in that order; junction bases with no gene match: 6. Per the germline V gene, CDR1 is MNHEY and CDR2 is SMNVEV (reference sequence). Participants' reported clinical history set cohort assignment. Sequencing was performed with immunoSEQ multiplex PCR; in TCRdb, only in-frame clones are kept and a portion is missing. The sample has 350,000 to 450,000 clones; roughly 84% are singletons. This record comes from a study of blood T cell repertoires in COVID-19. The wider study: COVID-19 samples from acute and convalescent phases originated in the United States, Italy and Spain.

Material: PBMCs or T cells enriched from blood (not recorded which). J is TRBJ1-5 and V is TRBV27; 7 bases line up with TRBD1. The receptor was derived from a woman under 30 who had been exposed to COVID-19. The CDR3 DNA follows: TGTGCCAGCAAAATACAGGGGAGTAGCAATCAGCCCCAGCATTTT. Its protein is CASKIQGSSNQPQHF.